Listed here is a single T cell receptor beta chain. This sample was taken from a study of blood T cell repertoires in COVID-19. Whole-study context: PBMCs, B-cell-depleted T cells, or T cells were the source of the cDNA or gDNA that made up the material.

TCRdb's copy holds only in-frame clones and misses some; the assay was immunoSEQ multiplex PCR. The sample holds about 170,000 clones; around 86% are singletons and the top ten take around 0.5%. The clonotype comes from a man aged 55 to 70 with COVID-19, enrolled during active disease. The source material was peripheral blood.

This CDR3 reads CASRPGTAYEQYF. The CDR3 DNA reads TGTGCCAGCAGGCCCGGGACAGCCTACGAGCAGTACTTC. The chain combines TRBV2 with TRBJ2-7; 7 bases are shared with TRBD1. The CDR3 contains 13 residues. J was trimmed by 2 bases and V by 6 bases; bases with no gene match: 4. CDR1 and CDR2 from the germline V gene are SNHLY and FYNNEI.